This is a list of T cell receptor beta chains from one sample in a study of blood T cells in healthy people across ages. TCRdb analysed the 5' RACE reads with MiXCR anew, one entry per CDR3 protein. The sample contains hundreds of thousands of distinct CDR3 sequences, around half of which appear only once. The sequenced sample consisted of blood. The source is a woman between 55 and 75 years old in good health. The CDR3 runs from the conserved cysteine through the conserved F or W. The D gene is left open where the match is weak.

TRBJ1-3	-	TRBV6-1	CASRLQELSGNTIYF
TRBJ2-7	-	TRBV6-1	CASSSTPGIRCEQYF
TRBJ1-1	-	TRBV30	CAWSSHRWANTEAFF
TRBJ2-5	TRBD1	TRBV20-1	CSAPDRDQETQYF
TRBJ2-7	-	TRBV5-1	CASSFDLYEQYF
TRBJ1-6	-	TRBV28	CASSSVPGTASLTLHF
-	-	TRBV4-3	CASSHTVLYEQYF
TRBJ1-6	-	TRBV7-9	CASSYGREHSPLHF
TRBJ2-5	TRBD2	TRBV20-1	CSASTSGSHETQYF
TRBJ1-2	-	TRBV6-5	CASSYSMTEGYTF
TRBJ2-5	-	TRBV20-1	CSASPAGQILREQYF
TRBJ2-3	-	TRBV20-1	CSARVWTAASTDTQYF
TRBJ2-1	-	TRBV9	CASGGGQPVPLELSGAFF
TRBJ2-7	-	TRBV6-5	CASRRQRSSYEQYF